These 20 T cell receptor beta chains share one sample of origin, sequenced in a study of CD8+ T cells in alopecia areata. Following extraction, RNA underwent reverse transcription to cDNA, which served as the sequencing template. The method was immunoSEQ multiplex PCR; TCRdb's version includes in-frame clones alone and lacks a portion of them. The repertoire holds some 150,000 clones, just over 65% seen once, with over 9.5% in the top ten. Sample: CD8+ T cells sorted from blood, taken at week 0. These receptors all come from a human donor with alopecia areata.

The genes are TRBV7-8 and TRBJ2-7, with D perhaps TRBD1 or TRBD2 (5 bases each). Germline assignment: CDR1 SGHVS and CDR2 FQNEAQ. With 5 bases removed from V and 0 bases from J, the gap between germline ends came to 14 bases. This CDR3 contains 15 residues. The CDR3 here is CASSPGTGSSYEQYF. The CDR3 DNA sequence: TGTGCCAGCAGCCCAGGGACCGGTAGCTCCTACGAGCAGTACTTC.

This clone was found once. The rearrangement links TRBV7-9 to TRBJ2-3; 12 nucleotides agree with TRBD2. The CDR3 totals 18 residues. The J segment lost 3 bases and the V segment lost 4 bases, leaving 11 bases of the junction unmatched. Germline CDR1 reads SEHNR; CDR2 reads FQNEAQ (reference sequence). This chain's CDR3 is CASSSNLLAGGHTDTQYF. The CDR3 DNA reads as TGTGCCAGCAGCTCAAATTTACTAGCGGGGGGCCATACAGATACGCAGTATTTT.

The chain uses TRBV5-1 and TRBJ2-1, with a tentative D call TRBD2 (5 bases). With 3 bases removed from V and 3 bases from J, the gap between germline ends came to 13 bases. Germline CDR1 reads SGHRS; CDR2 reads YFSETQ. There are 15 residues in the CDR3. The CDR3 sequence is CASSYGERVYNEQFF. In nucleotides, the CDR3 is TGCGCCAGCAGCTACGGGGAGAGGGTCTACAATGAGCAGTTCTTC.

This clone was observed a few times. The gene calls are TRBV4-1 and TRBJ2-5, with D uncertain. Looked up from germline, CDR1 is MGHRA and CDR2 is YSYEKL. CDR3 length equals 12 residues. With 2 bases removed from V and 5 bases from J, the gap between germline ends came to 6 bases. CDR3 in amino acids: CASSQNGETQYF. The CDR3, as DNA: TGCGCCAGCAGCCAAAATGGTGAGACCCAGTACTTC.

Written as DNA, the CDR3 is TGTGCCAGCAGACAACAGGGGAGGGCGGGTGAAGCTTTCTTT. Translating it yields CASRQQGRAGEAFF. V and J are TRBV27 and TRBJ1-1; 7 positions agree with TRBD1. This CDR3 region has 14 residues. Germline CDR1 MNHEY, CDR2 SMNVEV (reference sequence). The trim removed 6 bases at V and 7 bases at J, leaving 11 bases unmatched.

V usage is TRBV15 and J usage is TRBJ2-1, with 8 bases aligning to TRBD2. CDR1 is LNHNV, CDR2 YYDKDF, per germline (reference sequence). The length of the CDR3 is 17 residues. V gave up 8 bases and J gave up 4 bases; unmatched junction bases: 16. CDR3 nucleotide sequence: TGTGCCACCTCAGGGACTTCTGAGCGGGGGCTGTACAATGAGCAGTTCTTC. This gives the protein CATSGTSERGLYNEQFF. Combining the CDR3 with reference TRBV15 and TRBJ2-1 gives the whole variable domain DAMVIQNPRYQVTQFGKPVTLSCSQTLNHNVMYWYQQKSSQAPKLLFHYYDKDFNNEADTPDNFQSRRPNTSFCFLDIRSPGLGDTAMYLCATSGTSERGLYNEQFFGPGTRLTVL.

V gene TRBV15 combines with J gene TRBJ1-2; possible D gene TRBD1, 6 bases. The ends were cut back, 2 bases at V and 2 bases at J, with 18 bases in the middle. The CDR3 has 17 residues. Looked up from germline, CDR1 is LNHNV and CDR2 is YYDKDF (reference sequence). In nucleotides, the CDR3 is TGTGCCACCAGCAGATCCCCGATCAGCAGGGGCAACTATGGCTACACCTTC. This gives the protein CATSRSPISRGNYGYTF.

The V and J genes are TRBV7-2 and TRBJ2-7; a weak D match, TRBD2 (6 bases). This CDR3 is 16 amino acids long. V was trimmed by 4 bases and J by 2 bases, leaving 18 bases between them. Germline assignment: CDR1 SGHTA and CDR2 FQGNSA. The CDR3: CASSYPGGCGAYEQYF. The CDR3 nucleotides read TGTGCCAGCAGCTACCCCGGCGGATGCGGGGCCTACGAGCAGTACTTC.

V and J are TRBV11-2 and TRBJ2-1; either TRBD1 or TRBD2 may fit D (6 bases each). There are 12 residues in the CDR3. Trimming removed 5 bases from V and 9 bases from J, with 11 bases in between. CDR1 and CDR2 (germline): SGHAT, FQNNGV. CDR3 residues: CASSPRGAEQFF. The CDR3 DNA follows: TGTGCCAGCAGCCCGAGGGGGGCTGAGCAGTTCTTC.

This clone occurred a few times. This chain connects TRBV25-1 to TRBJ1-3; no clear D gene. Germline CDR1 is MGHDK and CDR2 is SYGVNS. This CDR3 is built from 11 residues. Trimming took 8 bases from V and 10 from J, leaving 12 bases between them. CDR3 coding DNA: TGTGCCAGCGGTCGGAGTCCGACCATATATTTT. The encoded protein is CASGRSPTIYF.

This clone appeared once. V is TRBV13 and J is TRBJ1-1, with D possibly being TRBD1 (5 bases). The CDR3 is 14 residues long. Germline CDR1 and CDR2: PRHDT and FYEKMQ (reference sequence). Trimming cost V 2 bases and J 8 bases, with 15 bases left between them. In nucleotides, the CDR3 is TGTGCCAGCAGCTTAAACGCCGGGGGTACCGAAGCTTTCTTT. It yields the protein CASSLNAGGTEAFF.

The V call is TRBV13, the J call TRBJ2-1; 10 bases map to TRBD2. The CDR3 contains 15 residues. V gave up 5 bases and J gave up 8 bases; unmatched junction bases: 9. Germline CDR1 PRHDT, CDR2 FYEKMQ (reference sequence). CDR3 region: CASSPKRGGLDEQFF. CDR3 in DNA: TGTGCCAGCAGCCCCAAGCGGGGGGGATTAGATGAGCAGTTCTTC.

This clone came up a few times. The V gene is TRBV6-5, the J gene TRBJ2-7, with TRBD1 matching 8 bases. This CDR3 is 11 amino acids long. Germline V gives CDR1 MNHEY, CDR2 SVGAGI. Trimming cost V 6 bases and J 11 bases; bases outside gene matches: 6. CDR3 loop: CASSPGTGEYF. The CDR3 DNA reads as TGTGCCAGCAGCCCAGGGACAGGCGAGTACTTC.

The chain has TRBV6-1 and TRBJ1-5; 9 bases agree with TRBD1. Germline V gene lookup returns CDR1 MNHNS and CDR2 SASEGT. The J segment lost 0 bases and the V segment lost 2 bases, leaving 8 bases of the junction unmatched. The CDR3 is 18 residues long. In DNA, the CDR3 is TGTGCCAGCAGTGAAAGGGGGACAGGGACTAATAGCAATCAGCCCCAGCATTTT. It yields the protein CASSERGTGTNSNQPQHF.

The chain is built from TRBV6-5 and TRBJ2-5; the match to TRBD1 covers 8 bases. Germline loops: CDR1 MNHEY, CDR2 SVGAGI. There are 14 residues in the CDR3. Trimming at V came to 10 bases and at J to 3 bases, leaving 10 bases not matched to a gene. CDR3 nucleotides: TGTGCCATCGGTCCGACAGGGGCCAAAGAGACCCAGTACTTC. Amino acid sequence: CAIGPTGAKETQYF.

This rearrangement joins TRBV2 to TRBJ2-1, with TRBD2 matching 8 bases. The V and J ends lost 2 bases and 7 bases, in that order; junction bases with no gene match: 4. This CDR3 contains 14 residues. Germline CDR1 reads SNHLY; CDR2 reads FYNNEI. The DNA of the CDR3 is TGTGCCAGCAGTGAACGGGGGGGCGATAATGAGCAGTTCTTC. Its translation is CASSERGGDNEQFF.

This clone was seen just once. This sequence joins TRBV29-1 and TRBJ2-6; TRBD1 matches 8 bases. Trimming removed 6 bases from V and 0 bases from J; junction bases left unmatched: 10. The CDR3 totals 17 residues. Germline CDR1 SQVTM, CDR2 ANQGSEA. CDR3 nucleotides: TGCAGCGTAGCCGGGACAGGACAAGTCTCTGGGGCCAACGTCCTGACTTTC. Its translation: CSVAGTGQVSGANVLTF.

The chain links TRBV29-1 to TRBJ1-2, with D uncertain. V was trimmed by 3 bases and J by 1 base, leaving 24 bases between them. Germline V gives CDR1 SQVTM, CDR2 ANQGSEA. CDR3 length: 18 amino acids. CDR3 nucleotides: TGCAGCGTTGACGGGCCCATGTCGCAGGTCGAACTTAACTATGGCTACACCTTC. It is translated as CSVDGPMSQVELNYGYTF.

The rearrangement links TRBV27 to TRBJ2-1; D call uncertain. V was cut by 7 bases and J by 11 bases, with 15 bases left in between. The CDR3 covers 12 residues. Germline CDR1 and CDR2: MNHEY and SMNVEV (reference sequence). The CDR3 reads CASNSPQRKQFF. CDR3 in DNA: TGTGCCAGCAACAGCCCCCAAAGAAAGCAGTTCTTC.

The J gene is TRBJ1-2, the V gene TRBV5-1, with D possibly matching TRBD1 (6 bases). Germline loops: CDR1 SGHRS, CDR2 YFSETQ. This CDR3 spans 18 amino acids. V was cut by 0 bases and J by 0 bases, with 18 bases left in between. The CDR3 reads CASSLVPAGQPPNYGYTF. For the CDR3, the DNA is TGCGCCAGCAGCTTGGTACCTGCAGGACAGCCGCCTAACTATGGCTACACCTTC.